Shown below are 25 T cell receptor beta chains from a single sample sequenced in a study of cytomegalovirus exposure and HLA in healthy donors. Libraries were prepared by immunoSEQ multiplex PCR; TCRdb keeps only in-frame clonotypes and omits some of them. In the table there are some 77,000 clones, approximately 96% of which are singletons. Material for sequencing was PBMCs. The source is a man younger than 35 in good health and CMV-seropositive.

V and J are TRBV9 and TRBJ2-5; 7 bases align to TRBD2. With V trimmed by 2 bases and J by 0 bases, 7 bases remained unmatched. Looked up from germline, CDR1 is SGDLS and CDR2 is YYNGEE. The CDR3 spans 16 residues. In DNA form, the CDR3 reads TGTGCCAGCAGCGTGATGGTGGGAGGGAACCAAGAGACCCAGTACTTC. Its translation: CASSVMVGGNQETQYF.

In nucleotides, the CDR3 is TGTGCCAGCTCTAAGACAGGGGCAAATCAGCCCCAGCATTTT. Amino acid sequence: CASSKTGANQPQHF. The chain links TRBV18 to TRBJ1-5; 8 positions agree with TRBD1. Germline loops: CDR1 KGHSH, CDR2 LQKENI. The V and J ends lost 6 bases and 4 bases, in that order; junction bases with no gene match: 5. This CDR3 region has 14 residues.

This chain connects TRBV9 to TRBJ1-1; 7 bases align to TRBD1. The CDR3 has 14 amino acids. Germline lookup yields CDR1 SGDLS and CDR2 YYNGEE. The junction had 3 bases not matched to a gene; V was cut back by 4 bases and J by 0 bases. The CDR3, as DNA: TGTGCCAGCAGCCCGGGACAGATGAACACTGAAGCTTTCTTT. It yields the protein CASSPGQMNTEAFF.

This chain joins TRBV5-6 and TRBJ1-6, with TRBD1 matching 8 bases. The germline V gene has CDR1 SGHDT and CDR2 YYEEEE. With 4 bases clipped from V and 10 bases from J, the junction kept 4 bases outside the gene matches. The CDR3 sequence is 13 residues long. The CDR3 sequence is CASSHRGSSPLHF. DNA of the CDR3: TGTGCCAGCAGCCACAGGGGGAGCTCACCCCTCCACTTT.

The chain has TRBV2 and TRBJ1-5, with D unclear. Trimming cost V 8 bases and J 0 bases, with 8 bases left between them. The CDR3 has 13 amino acids. CDR1 and CDR2 from the germline V gene are SNHLY and FYNNEI. CDR3 amino acids: CASEQDSNQPQHF. Here the CDR3 DNA reads TGTGCCAGCGAGCAAGATAGCAATCAGCCCCAGCATTTT.

This clone qualifies as medium-sized. V is TRBV7-7 and J is TRBJ2-1; 9 positions match TRBD2. V was clipped by 5 bases and J by 8 bases; unmatched bases: 4. Looked up from germline, CDR1 is SSHAT and CDR2 is FNYEAQ (reference sequence). This CDR3 spans 13 amino acids. For the CDR3, the DNA is TGTGCCAGCAGCCCGGGGACTAGCTATGAGCAGTTCTTC. Protein sequence: CASSPGTSYEQFF.

The V and J genes are TRBV2 and TRBJ2-2; possibly TRBD2 for D (6 bases). Germline lookup yields CDR1 SNHLY and CDR2 FYNNEI. The V gene lost 2 bases and the J gene lost 4 bases, with 14 bases spanning the gap. This CDR3 region has 16 residues. The CDR3 loop is CASSETGAGSTGELFF. The DNA of the CDR3 is TGTGCCAGCAGTGAAACCGGGGCGGGGAGCACCGGGGAGCTGTTTTTT.

DNA for the CDR3: TGTGCCAGCGGGAAACATAGCGGAACCTACGAGCAGTACTTC. It encodes CASGKHSGTYEQYF. The chain employs TRBV6-1 and TRBJ2-7; D is perhaps TRBD2 (6 bases). Germline V lookup: CDR1 MNHNS, CDR2 SASEGT. V was trimmed by 8 bases and J by 2 bases, leaving 16 bases between them. The CDR3 spans 14 residues.

The V call is TRBV6-4, the J call TRBJ1-1; D unclear. The germline CDR1 and CDR2 sequences are MRHNA and SNTAGT. The V end lost 7 bases, the J end lost 3 bases, and 15 bases lay between the germline ends. The CDR3 spans 14 residues. This CDR3 is CASTRREIYTEAFF. CDR3 nucleotide sequence: TGTGCCAGCACCAGGCGGGAGATTTACACTGAAGCTTTCTTT.

The chain employs TRBV18 and TRBJ2-7; TRBD1 matches at 9 bases. J lost 4 bases, V lost 4 bases, and 8 bases had no gene match. The CDR3 loop spans 15 amino acids. Looked up from germline, CDR1 is KGHSH and CDR2 is LQKENI. CDR3 sequence reads: CASSLRDRVLYEQYF. In nucleotides, the CDR3 is TGTGCCAGCTCACTACGGGACAGGGTGTTGTACGAGCAGTACTTC.

This clone was seen just once. The chain links TRBV6-1 to TRBJ2-5, with 11 nucleotides matching TRBD1. V lost 5 bases to trimming and J lost 6 bases; unmatched junction nucleotides: 2. Germline lookup yields CDR1 MNHNS and CDR2 SASEGT. CDR3 size: 13 residues. The CDR3 DNA is TGTGCCAGCAGTCTGGACAGGGGGCAGACCCAGTACTTC. Encoded protein: CASSLDRGQTQYF.

The rearrangement uses TRBV29-1 and TRBJ2-3, with unresolved D. V shed 4 bases and J shed 2 bases, with 10 bases lying between them. Germline V lookup: CDR1 SQVTM, CDR2 ANQGSEA. CDR3 length equals 13 residues. The CDR3 DNA follows: TGCAGCGTTGTCGGTCGAAACACAGATACGCAGTATTTT. Translation: CSVVGRNTDTQYF.

V gene TRBV10-3 combines with J gene TRBJ2-2; a weak D match, TRBD2 (7 bases). The CDR3 has 18 amino acids. Between the trimmed V and J ends, which lost 4 bases and 0 bases, there was a span of 18 bases. CDR1 is ENHRY and CDR2 is SYGVKD in the germline V gene. In DNA form, the CDR3 reads TGTGCCATCAGTGCGCGAAAGGGAGGGGGATCGAACACCGGGGAGCTGTTTTTT. Its protein is CAISARKGGGSNTGELFF.

CDR3 DNA: TGTGCCAGCAGCTTAGACAGGAGCTCCTACAATGAGCAGTTCTTC. Translating it yields CASSLDRSSYNEQFF. The chain combines TRBV7-8 with TRBJ2-1; possibly TRBD1 for D (5 bases). The CDR3 extends over 15 amino acids. V lost 1 base and J 0 bases, leaving 7 bases between the germline ends. Germline V CDR1 and CDR2: SGHVS, FQNEAQ.

This chain links TRBV19 with TRBJ2-5; D perhaps matches TRBD2 (7 bases). V was shortened by 10 bases and J by 5 bases, with 17 bases between the two germline ends. The CDR3 runs to 13 residues. Germline CDR1 LNHDA, CDR2 SQIVND (reference sequence). CDR3 sequence: CATTPGGGETQYF. Written as DNA, the CDR3 is TGTGCCACCACGCCGGGGGGCGGGGAGACCCAGTACTTC.

V gene TRBV18 combines with J gene TRBJ2-3; D is perhaps TRBD2 (5 bases). CDR3 length: 14 amino acids. Deletions cut 1 base from V and 5 bases from J, with 10 bases between. Germline loops: CDR1 KGHSH, CDR2 LQKENI. CDR3 nucleotide sequence: TGTGCCAGCTCACCACAGGAGGTCAGAGATACGCAGTATTTT. As protein: CASSPQEVRDTQYF.

V usage is TRBV7-8 and J usage is TRBJ2-1, with 9 bases aligning to TRBD1. The germline CDR1 and CDR2 sequences are SGHVS and FQNEAQ. The CDR3 loop spans 15 amino acids. With 6 bases clipped from V and 5 bases from J, the junction kept 8 bases outside the gene matches. The CDR3 is CASRAGTGLHNEQFF. CDR3 bases: TGTGCCAGCAGGGCCGGGACAGGGCTCCACAATGAGCAGTTCTTC.

The rearrangement links TRBV2 to TRBJ1-1; maybe TRBD1 (6 bases). The V end lost 8 bases, the J end lost 1 base, and 8 bases lay between the germline ends. CDR1 is SNHLY and CDR2 is FYNNEI in the germline V gene. CDR3 size: 12 residues. This CDR3 reads CASGRGNTEAFF. The CDR3 DNA sequence: TGTGCCAGCGGCAGGGGGAACACTGAAGCTTTCTTT. The full variable domain, completed using reference TRBV2 and TRBJ1-1, is EPEVTQTPSHQVTQMGQEVILRCVPISNHLYFYWYRQILGQKVEFLVSFYNNEISEKSEIFDDQFSVERPDGSNFTLKIRSTKLEDSAMYFCASGRGNTEAFFGQGTRLTVV.

This clone showed up just once. The chain couples TRBV19 to TRBJ2-7, with a tentative D call TRBD1 (6 bases). V was pared by 6 bases and J by 5 bases, with 20 bases between. CDR3 length: 15 amino acids. The germline gives CDR1 LNHDA, CDR2 SQIVND (reference sequence). The CDR3 reads CASSPTSSGVDEQYF. DNA for the CDR3: TGTGCCAGTAGCCCAACATCCTCAGGGGTGGACGAGCAGTACTTC.

The rearrangement joins TRBV27 to TRBJ2-2; TRBD1 matches 10 bases. Germline values: CDR1 MNHEY, CDR2 SMNVEV (reference sequence). CDR3 length equals 17 residues. V was pared by 7 bases and J by 1 base, with 9 bases of the junction left unmatched. The CDR3 spells CASKQTGGRWNTGELFF. The DNA of the CDR3 is TGTGCCAGCAAACAGACAGGGGGCAGGTGGAACACCGGGGAGCTGTTTTTT.

This chain uses TRBV5-1 with TRBJ2-5; maybe TRBD1 (6 bases). V gave up 0 bases and J gave up 5 bases, with 11 bases separating them. This CDR3 is built from 14 residues. Germline loops: CDR1 SGHRS, CDR2 YFSETQ. The CDR3 nucleotides read TGCGCCAGCAGCTTGGGGGGGCCTAGGGAGACCCAGTACTTC. Protein product: CASSLGGPRETQYF. The entire variable domain, with the rest obtained from reference TRBV5-1 and TRBJ2-5, is as follows: KAGVTQTPRYLIKTRGQQVTLSCSPISGHRSVSWYQQTPGQGLQFLFEYFSETQRNKGNFPGRFSGRQFSNSRSEMNVSTLELGDSALYLCASSLGGPRETQYFGPGTRLLVL.

This clone appeared a single time. V usage is TRBV7-6 and J usage is TRBJ1-2; D not certain. CDR1 and CDR2 from the germline V gene are SGHVS and FNYEAQ. V gave up 1 base and J gave up 5 bases, with 8 bases separating them. The CDR3 sequence is 13 residues long. CDR3 protein: CASSLGPPYGYTF. DNA for the CDR3: TGTGCCAGCAGCTTAGGTCCCCCGTATGGCTACACCTTC.

The V and J genes are TRBV4-2 and TRBJ2-1, with 10 bases fitting TRBD2. V lost 4 bases, J lost 3 bases, and 9 bases stayed unmatched. This CDR3 is built from 17 residues. CDR1 and CDR2 (germline): LGHNA, YNFKEQ. The chain's CDR3 is CASSRPQLAGNYNEQFF. CDR3 coding DNA: TGTGCCAGCAGCCGACCACAACTAGCGGGAAACTACAATGAGCAGTTCTTC.

The chain couples TRBV6-5 to TRBJ1-2; D might be TRBD1 (5 bases). The CDR3 has 15 residues. The germline V gene encodes CDR1 MNHEY and CDR2 SVGAGI. Trimming removed 2 bases from V and 3 bases from J, with 13 bases in between. The CDR3 DNA follows: TGTGCCAGCAGTTACCGTACAGGTGGTGACTATGGCTACACCTTC. Protein: CASSYRTGGDYGYTF.

The chain joins TRBV27 to TRBJ2-7; D remains ambiguous. Trimming stripped 2 bases from V and 4 bases from J, with 15 bases between. This CDR3 is built from 15 residues. The V gene's germline CDR1 is MNHEY and CDR2 SMNVEV (reference sequence). CDR3 loop: CASSLTPSAIYEQYF. The CDR3 coding sequence is TGTGCCAGCAGTTTAACACCTTCCGCAATTTACGAGCAGTACTTC.